The text below deals with one T cell receptor (beta chain). Each donor (without exception) was a healthy Caucasian. TCRdb recomputed calls from the 5' RACE reads with MiXCR, one row per CDR3 protein. The sample has approximately 890,000 distinct CDR3 sequences, about 12% seen once; the top ten hold around 1.6%. Germline CDR1 and CDR2: MDHEN and SYDVKM. This CDR3 is 16 amino acids long. V lost 3 bases and J lost 5, with 16 bases in between. The sample belongs to a study of identical twins. Another study also made use of these data, one on yellow fever vaccine responses in identical twins.

Sequences were obtained from PBMCs. This chain joins TRBV28 and TRBJ2-2; D gene ambiguous. The sequence came from a woman younger than 30 in good health. The CDR3 spells CASSLPGRYKTGELFF. DNA of the CDR3: TGTGCCAGCAGTTTGCCCGGAAGGTATAAGACCGGGGAGCTGTTTTTT.